This T cell receptor beta chain derives from a study of blood T cells in healthy people across ages. This CDR3 is 14 amino acids long. Germline V gene lookup returns CDR1 MNHEY and CDR2 SMNVEV (reference sequence). Trimming cost V 2 bases and J 6 bases, with 14 bases left between them. A sample-barcoded 5' primer and a J-beta primer mix were used in a second PCR of roughly 6 to 11 cycles. MiXCR, applied by TCRdb to the 5' RACE reads, yields one record per CDR3 protein. The data show under 1,100,000 distinct CDR3 sequences, around 25% seen once. The same sample was also studied in work on T cells of mothers and their children.

Source material: blood. The rearrangement joins TRBV27 to TRBJ2-7, with D perhaps matching TRBD2 (5 bases). This sequence originates from a girl aged 2-10 years in good health. Here the CDR3 reads CASSLRPGLGEQYF. CDR3 sequence (DNA): TGTGCCAGCAGTTTAAGACCGGGGTTGGGCGAGCAGTACTTC.